These 30 T cell receptor beta chains came from one sample sequenced in a study of T cells after yellow fever vaccination. TCRdb called the 5' RACE reads again in MiXCR, with one record for every CDR3 protein. The sample holds about 26,000 distinct CDR3 sequences, 4.5% seen once. The specimen comprised PBMCs, either bulk or a sorted T-cell subset (CD4+, CD8+, memory, or dextramer-sorted; not recorded which), sampled on the day of the yellow fever booster vaccination. The receptors derive from a young man who received the YFV17D yellow fever vaccine.

This clonotype occurred many times. The rearrangement joins TRBV5-1 to TRBJ2-3, with TRBD2 identical over 9 bases. The CDR3 has 18 residues. J lost 0 bases, V lost 0 bases, and 8 bases had no gene match. Per germline, CDR1 SGHRS and CDR2 YFSETQ. This chain's CDR3 is CASSLARGGGASTDTQYF. The CDR3 nucleotides read TGCGCCAGCAGCTTGGCCCGTGGCGGGGGGGCTAGCACAGATACGCAGTATTTT.

This clonotype was seen at least ten times. The CDR3 spells CASSPGTSVVTDTQYF. CDR3 bases: TGTGCCAGCAGTCCCGGGACTAGCGTCGTCACAGATACGCAGTATTTT. The chain recombines TRBV6-2 or TRBV6-3 with TRBJ2-3; 10 positions match TRBD2. Losses at the gene ends were 5 bases for V and 2 bases for J; bases not matched to a gene: 7. Germline V CDR1 and CDR2: MNHEY, SVGEGT. The CDR3 covers 16 residues.

This clonotype was seen many times. This chain connects TRBV9 to TRBJ2-3, with D possibly matching TRBD2 (6 bases). Germline lookup yields CDR1 SGDLS and CDR2 YYNGEE. Trimming removed 0 bases from V and 0 bases from J, with 11 bases in between. The CDR3 is 16 amino acids. This CDR3 is CASSVGGGTSTDTQYF. The CDR3 DNA follows: TGTGCCAGCAGCGTAGGGGGCGGGACCAGCACAGATACGCAGTATTTT. Drawing the rest from reference TRBV9 and TRBJ2-3, the complete variable domain is DSGVTQTPKHLITATGQRVTLRCSPRSGDLSVYWYQQSLDQGLQFLIQYYNGEERAKGNILERFSAQQFPDLHSELNLSSLELGDSALYFCASSVGGGTSTDTQYFGPGTRLTVL.

J is TRBJ1-5 and V is TRBV7-6; a possible D gene is TRBD1 (5 bases). Trimming shortened V by 1 base and J by 0 bases, and 13 bases separated the two germline ends. CDR3 size: 17 residues. Germline lookup yields CDR1 SGHVS and CDR2 FNYEAQ. CDR3 nucleotides: TGTGCCAGCAGCTTAGGTTCCGGGACCCATAGCAATCAGCCCCAGCATTTT. Protein: CASSLGSGTHSNQPQHF. Supplemented by reference TRBV7-6 and TRBJ1-5, the full variable domain reads GAGVSQSPRYKVTKRGQDVALRCDPISGHVSLYWYRQALGQGPEFLTYFNYEAQQDKSGLPNDRFSAERPEGSISTLTIQRTEQRDSAMYRCASSLGSGTHSNQPQHFGDGTRLSIL.

The table lists this clonotype with many counts. The V and J genes are TRBV7-9 and TRBJ2-3; TRBD1 matches 11 bases. Germline V CDR1 and CDR2: SEHNR, FQNEAQ (reference sequence). Trimming cost V 4 bases and J 3 bases; bases outside gene matches: 6. There are 16 residues in the CDR3. The CDR3 nucleotides are TGTGCCAGCAGCTCCTGGACAGGGGGCGAGACAGATACGCAGTATTTT. It is translated as CASSSWTGGETDTQYF. Variable domain in full (rest from reference TRBV7-9 and TRBJ2-3): DTGVSQNPRHKITKRGQNVTFRCDPISEHNRLYWYRQTLGQGPEFLTYFQNEAQLEKSRLLSDRFSAERPKGSFSTLEIQRTEQGDSAMYLCASSSWTGGETDTQYFGPGTRLTVL.

This rearrangement joins TRBV5-1 to TRBJ1-1, with 11 bases lining up with TRBD1. Trimming removed 4 bases from V and 6 bases from J; junction bases left unmatched: 5. The CDR3 totals 14 residues. From germline, CDR1 is SGHRS and CDR2 YFSETQ. DNA for the CDR3: TGCGCCAGCAGCCGGCCGGGACAGGGGGCTGAAGCTTTCTTT. This gives the protein CASSRPGQGAEAFF.

In this sample, this clonotype turned up many times. The chain has TRBV7-3 and TRBJ2-3; 8 bases are shared with TRBD2. The trim removed 8 bases at V and 8 bases at J, leaving 3 bases unmatched. Germline V gene lookup returns CDR1 SGHTA and CDR2 FQGTGA. The CDR3 is made up of 11 amino acids. CDR3 loop: CASAAGVTQYF. The CDR3, as DNA: TGTGCCAGCGCAGCGGGGGTTACGCAGTATTTT.

This clonotype was recorded many times. The chain joins TRBV7-9 to TRBJ1-5; D remains ambiguous. Looked up from germline, CDR1 is SEHNR and CDR2 is FQNEAQ (reference sequence). V lost 3 bases, J lost 5 bases, and 8 bases lay in between. The CDR3 is 13 amino acids. This chain's CDR3 is CASSFSGDQPQHF. The CDR3 DNA reads as TGTGCCAGCAGCTTCAGTGGAGATCAGCCCCAGCATTTT.

The rearrangement uses TRBV25-1 and TRBJ1-4; D is unresolved. The ends were cut back, 6 bases at V and 10 bases at J, with 9 bases in the middle. The germline gives CDR1 MGHDK, CDR2 SYGVNS. The CDR3 totals 11 residues. CDR3 sequence (DNA): TGTGCCAGCAGCCTAAAGGGAAAACTGTTTTTT. Protein sequence: CASSLKGKLFF.

This clonotype was seen repeatedly, ten times or more. The chain combines TRBV29-1 with TRBJ2-5, with D possibly called TRBD1 or TRBD2 (6 bases each). Looked up from germline, CDR1 is SQVTM and CDR2 is ANQGSEA. With 0 bases removed from V and 0 bases from J, the gap between germline ends came to 11 bases. CDR3 length: 15 amino acids. For the CDR3, the DNA is TGCAGCGTTGAAGAGTGGAGGGGGTACCAAGAGACCCAGTACTTC. Residues: CSVEEWRGYQETQYF. The full variable domain, with the rest looked up from reference TRBV29-1 and TRBJ2-5, is SAVISQKPSRDICQRGTSLTIQCQVDSQVTMMFWYRQQPGQSLTLIATANQGSEATYESGFVIDKFPISRPNLTFSTLTVSNMSPEDSSIYLCSVEEWRGYQETQYFGPGTRLLVL.

This clonotype was recorded at least ten times. V usage is TRBV12-3 or TRBV12-4 and J usage is TRBJ2-7; 7 bases match TRBD1. CDR3 length equals 13 residues. Trimming cost V 3 bases and J 4 bases; bases outside gene matches: 3. CDR3 coding DNA: TGTGCCAGCAGTTTGGGGACAGTTTACGAGCAGTACTTC. It translates to CASSLGTVYEQYF.

In this sample, this clonotype turned up many times. The rearrangement links TRBV9 to TRBJ2-3, with D possibly being TRBD1 (5 bases). This CDR3 comprises 15 residues. V shed 0 bases and J shed 4 bases, with 12 bases lying between them. Germline values: CDR1 SGDLS, CDR2 YYNGEE. The CDR3 nucleotides are TGTGCCAGCAGCGTAGATAACAGGATGGCAGATACGCAGTATTTT. Protein: CASSVDNRMADTQYF.

This clonotype was observed at least ten times. The gene calls are TRBV7-9 and TRBJ2-2; 7 bases are a match to TRBD1. With V trimmed by 3 bases and J by 4 bases, 2 bases remained unmatched. The CDR3 consists of 14 residues. Germline values: CDR1 SEHNR, CDR2 FQNEAQ (reference sequence). The CDR3 sequence: CASSFGTATGELFF. DNA for the CDR3: TGTGCCAGCAGCTTCGGGACAGCCACCGGGGAGCTGTTTTTT.

This clonotype appeared many times. The V gene is TRBV4-3, the J gene TRBJ2-3; D is possibly TRBD1 or TRBD2 (6 bases each). V lost 0 bases, J lost 3 bases, and 31 bases lay in between. Germline assignment: CDR1 LGHNA and CDR2 YSLEER. The CDR3 length is 22 residues. The CDR3 region has the DNA TGCGCCAGCAGCCAAGAGGATCGGGAACAGGGATGGCCTAGGGGGGATACAGATACGCAGTATTTT. Translating gives CASSQEDREQGWPRGDTDTQYF.

This clonotype showed up many times. The rearrangement links TRBV4-3 to TRBJ2-3, with 9 bases that match TRBD2. Germline-derived CDR1 and CDR2 are LGHNA and YSLEER. V was clipped by 4 bases and J by 6 bases; unmatched bases: 8. CDR3 length: 15 amino acids. CDR3 amino acids: CASSPGVAGVDTQYF. CDR3 bases: TGCGCCAGCAGCCCCGGGGTAGCGGGGGTCGATACGCAGTATTTT.

This clonotype is labeled medium-sized. V usage is TRBV7-9 and J usage is TRBJ2-4; D is unclear. V was clipped by 7 bases and J by 0 bases, with 16 bases between them. The CDR3 is 16 amino acids. Germline-derived CDR1 and CDR2 are SEHNR and FQNEAQ (reference sequence). The CDR3 reads CASTPPEELAKNIQYF. In DNA, the CDR3 is TGTGCCAGCACCCCTCCAGAGGAACTAGCCAAAAACATTCAGTACTTC.

This clonotype has at least ten counts. The chain couples TRBV4-3 to TRBJ1-4, with 8 positions matching TRBD1. Germline CDR1 and CDR2: LGHNA and YSLEER. The J segment lost 1 base and the V segment lost 3 bases, leaving 7 bases of the junction unmatched. This CDR3 region has 17 residues. This CDR3 is CASSQAGQGGTNEKLFF. In DNA, the CDR3 is TGCGCCAGCAGCCAGGCAGGACAGGGCGGAACTAATGAAAAACTGTTTTTT.

The V and J genes are TRBV5-8 and TRBJ2-3; tentatively, D is TRBD2 (5 bases). Trimming cost V 5 bases and J 2 bases, with 12 bases left between them. Germline CDR1 SGHTS, CDR2 YDEGEE. CDR3 length: 14 amino acids. This CDR3 is CASSSGVYTDTQYF. The CDR3, as DNA: TGTGCCAGCAGTTCCGGGGTCTACACAGATACGCAGTATTTT.

In its sample, this clonotype was seen a few times. The rearrangement uses TRBV24-1 and TRBJ2-5; weak D call: TRBD2 (6 bases). Trimming pared 6 bases from V and 1 base from J, leaving 11 bases between. The CDR3 covers 14 residues. Germline CDR1 and CDR2: KGHDR and SFDVKD. This CDR3 is CATSRGGAQETQYF. CDR3 DNA: TGTGCCACCAGTCGGGGCGGGGCCCAAGAGACCCAGTACTTC.

This chain connects TRBV6-2 or TRBV6-3 to TRBJ2-7, with TRBD2 identical over 12 bases. From germline, CDR1 is MNHEY and CDR2 SVGEGT. The V segment lost 6 bases and the J segment 1 base; nucleotides outside the gene matches: 1. The CDR3 length is 14 residues. The CDR3 DNA reads as TGTGCCAGCAGACTAGCGGGGGGATCCTACGAGCAGTACGTC. Amino acid sequence: CASRLAGGSYEQYV.

This clonotype was seen ten or more times. This rearrangement joins TRBV20-1 to TRBJ1-2, with unresolved D. Germline CDR1 and CDR2: DFQATT and SNEGSKA (reference sequence). CDR3 length equals 13 residues. The ends were cut back, 6 bases at V and 4 bases at J, with 15 bases in the middle. The CDR3 loop reads CSANPTELYGYTF. DNA for the CDR3: TGCAGTGCAAACCCGACGGAGCTCTATGGCTACACCTTC.

This clonotype was picked up many times. The chain carries TRBV7-9 and TRBJ2-6; a possible D gene is TRBD1 (6 bases). The CDR3 loop spans 19 amino acids. Between the trimmed V and J ends, which lost 3 bases and 3 bases, there was a span of 21 bases. CDR1 SEHNR and CDR2 FQNEAQ come from the germline V gene (reference sequence). In DNA form, the CDR3 reads TGTGCCAGCAGCTTTGGCCAGGGGACAACTGAAGGTGGGGCCAACGTCCTGACTTTC. Its translation is CASSFGQGTTEGGANVLTF.

This clonotype was observed many times. The rearrangement joins TRBV20-1 to TRBJ2-1; possibly TRBD2 for D (5 bases). The CDR3 is made up of 14 amino acids. The V gene's germline CDR1 is DFQATT and CDR2 SNEGSKA (reference sequence). V was shortened by 2 bases and J by 9 bases, with 17 bases between the two germline ends. For the CDR3, the DNA is TGCAGTGCTAGAACCGGGATATCCTCGGGTGAGCAGTTCTTC. This translates into CSARTGISSGEQFF.

This clonotype was detected a few times. The chain couples TRBV19 to TRBJ1-2, with no clear D. There are 13 residues in the CDR3. V was cut by 5 bases and J by 0 bases, with 7 bases left in between. CDR1 is LNHDA and CDR2 is SQIVND in the germline V gene (reference sequence). Here the CDR3 reads CASSPDPNYGYTF. The CDR3 DNA reads as TGTGCCAGTAGTCCAGATCCTAACTATGGCTACACCTTC.

This clonotype was counted a few times. The chain couples TRBV5-1 to TRBJ2-2; 9 nucleotides line up with TRBD2. V lost 1 base, J lost 4 bases, and 5 bases stayed unmatched. The length of the CDR3 is 16 residues. CDR1 is SGHRS, CDR2 YFSETQ, per germline. The CDR3 sequence: CASSLFASGATGELFF. As DNA, the CDR3 is TGCGCCAGCAGCTTGTTTGCTAGCGGGGCCACCGGGGAGCTGTTTTTT.

This chain links TRBV3-1 with TRBJ2-1; 9 positions agree with TRBD2. This CDR3 region has 14 residues. Germline CDR1 is LGHDT and CDR2 is YNNKEL (reference sequence). The V segment lost 2 bases and the J segment 7 bases; nucleotides outside the gene matches: 3. CDR3 sequence reads: CASSQLAGSNEQFF. CDR3 in DNA: TGTGCCAGCAGCCAACTAGCGGGGTCTAATGAGCAGTTCTTC.

The table lists this clonotype with a few counts. This chain connects TRBV7-2 to TRBJ1-1, with D tentatively TRBD1 (5 bases). The CDR3 is 15 amino acids. From germline, CDR1 is SGHTA and CDR2 FQGNSA. Trimming pared 4 bases from V and 1 base from J, leaving 13 bases between. For the CDR3, the DNA is TGTGCCAGCAGCTCATCCCCGGGGCAGAACACTGAAGCTTTCTTT. Residues: CASSSSPGQNTEAFF.

This clonotype was seen a handful of times. The rearrangement links TRBV12-3 or TRBV12-4 to TRBJ1-2, with D possibly TRBD1 on 5 matching bases. The CDR3 is 14 residues long. V was pared by 6 bases and J by 4 bases, with 15 bases between. The CDR3 sequence is CASSPGLVPYGYTF. The CDR3 DNA reads as TGTGCCAGCAGCCCAGGGTTGGTCCCCTATGGCTACACCTTC.

The table lists this clonotype with many counts. At one end, the junction sequence differs from germline, possibly due to a read error. The CDR3 nucleotides read TGTGCCAGCAGCTTCACGCAGCGGGACCTAAACTTT. Translation: CASSFTQRDLNF. The chain links TRBV3-1 to TRBJ1-6, with D perhaps matching TRBD1 (5 bases). The V gene's germline CDR1 is LGHDT and CDR2 YNNKEL (reference sequence). This CDR3 region has 12 residues.

This clonotype has a count of ten or more. The CDR3 coding sequence is TGTGCCACCGGTTGGTTTTGGGGGGCAAGATATGGCTACACCTTC. Residues: CATGWFWGARYGYTF. The chain employs TRBV15 and TRBJ1-2; maybe TRBD1 (6 bases). This CDR3 is 15 amino acids long. In germline, CDR1 is LNHNV, CDR2 YYDKDF (reference sequence). V gave up 8 bases and J gave up 5 bases, with 21 bases separating them.